The entry that follows covers one T cell receptor beta chain sequence. Antigen specificity is unknown. CDR1 and CDR2 (germline): MNHEY, SMNVEV (reference sequence). This CDR3 is built from 18 residues. V lost 3 bases, J lost 0 bases, and 9 bases stayed unmatched. The sample belongs to a study of identical twins. Study-wide points: Cord blood's abundant beta clonotypes had fewer insertions, unlike memory repertoires.

Each donor was a healthy Caucasian. TCRdb re-derived calls from the 5' RACE reads in MiXCR, one entry per CDR3 protein. The sample consists of about 570,000 distinct CDR3 sequences, nearly 10% of them appearing once. These same records also appear under a second study, on yellow fever vaccine responses in identical twins.

Sequencing was performed on PBMCs. The sequence was obtained from a woman under 30 in good health. The chain has TRBV27 and TRBJ2-1; 9 nucleotides match TRBD2. In DNA, the CDR3 is TGTGCCAGCAGTTTGTCTCTAGCGGGAAAGGCCTCCTACAATGAGCAGTTCTTC. Translation gives CASSLSLAGKASYNEQFF.